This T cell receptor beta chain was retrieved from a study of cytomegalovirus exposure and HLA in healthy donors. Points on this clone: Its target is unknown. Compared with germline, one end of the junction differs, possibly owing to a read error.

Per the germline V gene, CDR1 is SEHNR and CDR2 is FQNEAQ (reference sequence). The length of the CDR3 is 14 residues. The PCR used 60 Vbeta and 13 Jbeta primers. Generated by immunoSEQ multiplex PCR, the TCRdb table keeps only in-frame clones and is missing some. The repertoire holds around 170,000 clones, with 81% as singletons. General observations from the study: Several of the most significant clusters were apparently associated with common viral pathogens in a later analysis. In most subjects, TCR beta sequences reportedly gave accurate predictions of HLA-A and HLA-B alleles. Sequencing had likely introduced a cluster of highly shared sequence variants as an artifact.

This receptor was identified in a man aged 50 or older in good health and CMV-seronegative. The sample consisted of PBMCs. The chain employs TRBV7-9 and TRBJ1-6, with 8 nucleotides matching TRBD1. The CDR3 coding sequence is TGTTCCAGCAGCTGGACAGGGCGAAATTCACCCCTCCACTTT. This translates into CSSSWTGRNSPLHF.